The 7 T cell receptor beta chains in this list originate from one sample, sequenced in a study of control samples from healthy donors and cancer patients. Assay used: immunoSEQ multiplex PCR; TCRdb lists only in-frame clones, some missing. In the table there are about 44,000 clones, more than 75% of which are singletons. Sequenced sample: PBMCs. All receptors derive from a woman in her fifties or sixties with lung cancer.

The chain carries TRBV5-5 and TRBJ2-7; perhaps TRBD2 as D (6 bases). The V gene's germline CDR1 is SGHKS and CDR2 YYEKEE (reference sequence). The V and J ends lost 1 base and 4 bases respectively, with 12 bases between them. The CDR3 contains 14 residues. The CDR3 nucleotides read TGTGCCAGCAGCTTGCGGCGGGATCAATACGAGCAGTACTTC. Amino acids: CASSLRRDQYEQYF.

The rearrangement joins TRBV18 to TRBJ2-3; 7 bases line up with TRBD2. CDR1 and CDR2 (germline): KGHSH, LQKENI. The CDR3 loop spans 16 amino acids. The V and J ends lost 4 bases and 1 base, in that order; junction bases with no gene match: 8. The CDR3 sequence is CASSLDLADGTDTQYF. The DNA of the CDR3 is TGTGCCAGCTCACTTGATCTAGCGGATGGCACAGATACGCAGTATTTT.

This clone was counted once. The chain is built from TRBV11-3 and TRBJ2-2, with D hard to call. The CDR3 runs 13 residues. Trimming cost V 0 bases and J 1 base, with 0 bases left between them. From germline, CDR1 is SGHNT and CDR2 YENEEA. Written as DNA, the CDR3 is TGTGCCAGCAGCTTAGAGAACACCGGGGAGCTGTTTTTT. Its translation: CASSLENTGELFF.

The V call is TRBV11-2, the J call TRBJ1-5; D uncertain. The ends were cut back, 1 base at V and 7 bases at J, with 8 bases in the middle. In germline, CDR1 is SGHAT, CDR2 FQNNGV. The CDR3 length is 13 residues. The CDR3 here is CASSLGRSQPQHF. DNA of the CDR3: TGTGCCAGCAGCTTAGGACGTTCCCAGCCCCAGCATTTT. The complete variable domain, with remaining parts taken from reference TRBV11-2 and TRBJ1-5, reads EAGVAQSPRYKIIEKRQSVAFWCNPISGHATLYWYQQILGQGPKLLIQFQNNGVVDDSQLPKDRFSAERLKGVDSTLKIQPAKLEDSAVYLCASSLGRSQPQHFGDGTRLSIL.

CDR3 sequence: CASSIQGDLEKLFF. CDR3 sequence (DNA): TGTGCCAGCAGCATACAGGGGGATCTTGAAAAACTGTTTTTT. V gene TRBV5-6 combines with J gene TRBJ1-4; 8 bases map to TRBD1. CDR3 length: 14 residues. After removal of 4 bases from V and 7 bases from J, the junction contained 6 bases not matched to a gene. Germline CDR1 and CDR2: SGHDT and YYEEEE.

The genes are TRBV24-1 and TRBJ1-1; the match to TRBD1 covers 9 bases. V was pared by 4 bases and J by 5 bases, with 7 bases of the junction left unmatched. The germline CDR1 and CDR2 sequences are KGHDR and SFDVKD. The CDR3 has 15 residues. CDR3 DNA: TGTGCCACCAGTGACTCGGACAGGGGAGGGACTGAAGCTTTCTTT. Translation: CATSDSDRGGTEAFF.

This clone was observed once. The rearrangement uses TRBV21-1 and TRBJ1-6; the table calls TRBD1, which could not be checked here. TRBV21-1 is termed a pseudogene. The CDR3 is 15 residues long. CDR3 amino acids: CASSKAQESNSPLHF. For the CDR3, the DNA is TGTGCCAGCAGCAAAGCACAGGAGAGTAATTCACCCCTCCACTTT.